The next 29 T cell receptor beta chains were all read from a single sample in a study of tumor-infiltrating lymphocytes in glioblastoma multiforme. TCR beta libraries were built from RNA through three nested multiplex PCR rounds using modified ARM-PCR. MiXCR, run by TCRdb on the multiplex PCR reads, gives a single entry per CDR3 protein. The table records about 32,000 distinct CDR3 sequences, 50% to 75% of them present only once. The material sequenced was brain tumor tissue. Receptors were obtained from a male donor with glioblastoma.

This clonotype was seen a few times. This may stem from a read error, because a much larger clone lies one nucleotide away. The chain carries TRBV14 and TRBJ1-2; no reliable D call. This CDR3 contains 14 residues. Germline V CDR1 and CDR2: SGHDN, FVKESK. V was trimmed by 0 bases and J by 3 bases, leaving 8 bases between them. CDR3 sequence reads: CASSQDGWYYGYTF. CDR3 DNA sequence: TGTGCCAGCAGCCAAGATGGATGGTACTATGGCTACACCTTC. The whole variable domain, filled in from reference TRBV14 and TRBJ1-2, reads EAGVTQFPSHSVIEKGQTVTLRCDPISGHDNLYWYRRVMGKEIKFLLHFVKESKQDESGMPNNRFLAERTGGTYSTLKVQPAELEDSGVYFCASSQDGWYYGYTFGSGTRLTVV.

The V gene is TRBV7-9, the J gene TRBJ2-1; D call uncertain. Germline lookup yields CDR1 SEHNR and CDR2 FQNEAQ (reference sequence). The CDR3 length is 14 residues. V was trimmed by 7 bases and J by 9 bases, leaving 19 bases between them. CDR3 residues: CASTLIDPGSEQFF. The CDR3 region has the DNA TGTGCCAGCACCCTTATTGATCCGGGCAGTGAGCAGTTCTTC.

This clonotype was seen many times. CDR3 loop: CASSFIEKSEAFF. DNA of the CDR3: TGTGCCAGCAGTTTTATCGAGAAGTCTGAAGCTTTCTTT. The chain is built from TRBV12-3 or TRBV12-4 and TRBJ1-1; D remains unclear. V was cut by 3 bases and J by 6 bases, with 11 bases left in between. The CDR3 covers 13 residues.

The chain uses TRBV28 and TRBJ2-1; 12 bases agree with TRBD1. This CDR3 spans 16 amino acids. After removal of 6 bases from V and 7 bases from J, the junction contained 10 bases not matched to a gene. Germline V CDR1 and CDR2: MDHEN, SYDVKM. Written as DNA, the CDR3 is TGTGCCAGCAGCTCTGGAGGGACAGGGGGCATGAATGAGCAGTTCTTC. Translating gives CASSSGGTGGMNEQFF.

To note about this clonotype: At one boundary the junction diverges from the germline segment, which might be a read error. CDR3 sequence (DNA): TGTGCCAGCAGTGGGAGGGATGGACTAGCGGTAGATACGCAGTATTTT. This sequence encodes CASSGRDGLAVDTQYF. The genes are TRBV10-3 and TRBJ2-3; TRBD2 matches at 10 bases. This CDR3 region has 16 residues. The germline V gene encodes CDR1 ENHRY and CDR2 SYGVKD.

As for this clonotype: A junction end diverges from the germline sequence, so it may reflect a read error. The V and J genes are TRBV29-1 and TRBJ2-1, with TRBD1 matching over 10 bases. The CDR3 has 17 amino acids. CDR1 and CDR2 (germline): SQVTM, ANQGSEA. Written as DNA, the CDR3 is TGCAGCGTCGAAGGTGACAGGGGGCCCAGCTCCTACGATGAGCAGTTCTTC. Translation: CSVEGDRGPSSYDEQFF.

Remarks on this clonotype: No conserved phenylalanine or tryptophan ends this CDR3, so it is likely a read error. Because the CDR3's place on the DNA is in doubt, the DNA is left out and the CDR3 is given as listed by TCRdb. The V and J genes are TRBV29-1 and TRBJ2-1. The CDR3 is 15 residues long, counting both termini. The V gene's germline CDR1 is SQVTM and CDR2 ANQGSEA. The CDR3: CNELTLSATYNEPFL.

Comment on this clonotype: This may be a read error: a much more frequent sequence differs by one nucleotide. The CDR3 region is CASSLDHPYF. The DNA for the CDR3 is TGCGCCAGCAGCCTGGACCACCCGTACTTC. The chain is built from TRBV5-1 and TRBJ2-5; D is uncertain. The CDR3 totals 10 residues. Germline V gene lookup returns CDR1 SGHRS and CDR2 YFSETQ. The V and J ends lost 4 bases and 13 bases respectively, with 11 bases between them.

As regards this clonotype: Sequence at one end of the junction differs from germline and may be a read error. The CDR3 loop is CASSYSGFTDQSQHF. The CDR3 region has the DNA TGTGCCAGCAGTTACTCAGGGTTTACCGATCAGTCCCAGCATTTT. The genes are TRBV6-6 and TRBJ1-5; unclear D gene. Germline values: CDR1 MNHNY, CDR2 SVGAGI (reference sequence). This CDR3 region has 15 residues.

This clonotype is a singleton in its sample. This may arise from a read error, as a much more abundant clone is one base away. This CDR3 is missing its conserved last phenylalanine or tryptophan, likely due to a read error. DNA of the CDR3: TGTGCCAGCAGTTCCCCTACAGCCGGCGGCTCCTATAATTCACCCCTCCACTTA. Its protein product is CASSSPTAGGSYNSPLHL. J is TRBJ1-6 and V is TRBV28; D call uncertain. Trimming stripped 4 bases from V and 0 bases from J, with 16 bases between. In germline, CDR1 is MDHEN, CDR2 SYDVKM. The CDR3 loop spans 18 amino acids.

This clonotype was counted many times. The chain links TRBV7-8 to TRBJ2-3; D possibly corresponds to TRBD1 (5 bases). CDR1 and CDR2 from the germline V gene are SGHVS and FQNEAQ. The CDR3 spans 14 residues. Trimming removed 2 bases from V and 0 bases from J, with 6 bases in between. The CDR3 here is CASSLRGSTDTQYF. The CDR3 DNA sequence: TGTGCCAGCAGCTTAAGGGGAAGCACAGATACGCAGTATTTT.

A note on this clonotype: One end of the junction is discordant with germline, which a read error may explain. This chain links TRBV6-5 with TRBJ2-1; 9 positions match TRBD2. Germline V lookup: CDR1 MNHEY, CDR2 SVGAGI. CDR3 length: 15 amino acids. CDR3 protein: CASGMTSGNYNEQLF. In DNA, the CDR3 is TGTGCCAGCGGGATGACTAGCGGCAATTACAATGAGCAGTTATTC.

The chain recombines TRBV4-1 with TRBJ1-4; 8 bases match TRBD1. This CDR3 has 18 residues. Germline lookup yields CDR1 MGHRA and CDR2 YSYEKL. Trimming cost V 4 bases and J 0 bases; bases outside gene matches: 10. The CDR3 spells CASSPGTGRFSTNEKLFF. CDR3 coding DNA: TGCGCCAGCAGCCCCGGGACAGGTAGGTTTTCAACTAATGAAAAACTGTTTTTT.

The chain uses TRBV4-1 and TRBJ2-1; D is uncertain. The V gene's germline CDR1 is MGHRA and CDR2 YSYEKL. The CDR3 spans 12 residues. The CDR3 is CSSSQDRVEQFF. The CDR3 nucleotides are TGCTCAAGCAGCCAAGATAGGGTTGAGCAGTTCTTC.

The DNA for the CDR3 is TGCAGTGCAGCAAGGGATGTGGGCAATCAGCCCCAGCATTTT. As protein: CSAARDVGNQPQHF. This chain connects TRBV20-1 to TRBJ1-5; no reliable D call. CDR1 is DFQATT and CDR2 is SNEGSKA in the germline V gene (reference sequence). V lost 6 bases and J 2 bases, leaving 14 bases between the germline ends. The CDR3 spans 14 residues.

Of note for this clonotype: The conserved final phenylalanine or tryptophan is absent from the CDR3, which likely points to a read error. V is TRBV5-1 and J is TRBJ2-7; D gene unclear. The CDR3 consists of 14 residues. The V end was cut by 4 bases, the J end by 6 bases, with 17 bases between. CDR1 SGHRS and CDR2 YFSETQ come from the germline V gene. The CDR3 nucleotides are TGCGCCAGCAGCCTGATTTTGGGTCAGGCCGAGCAGTACTTA. Residues: CASSLILGQAEQYL.

In regard to this clonotype: One junction end disagrees with the germline gene, perhaps due to a read error. The chain uses TRBV6-2 or TRBV6-3 and TRBJ1-4; D not certain. The length of the CDR3 is 14 residues. Per the germline V gene, CDR1 is MNHEY and CDR2 is SVGEGT. The CDR3 here is CVSSPFGVLGKLFF. The CDR3 nucleotides read TGTGTCAGCAGTCCATTCGGAGTTCTCGGAAAACTGTTTTTC.

About this clonotype: A much larger clone sits a single nucleotide away, making a read error possible. The chain is built from TRBV20-1 and TRBJ2-1; D call uncertain. Per germline, CDR1 DFQATT and CDR2 SNEGSKA (reference sequence). CDR3 length: 13 residues. CDR3 protein: CSVRSRSYNEQFF. The CDR3 DNA reads as TGCAGTGTTAGATCTCGTTCCTACAATGAGCAGTTCTTC.

This chain connects TRBV20-1 to TRBJ2-1; D is undetermined. Germline CDR1 DFQATT, CDR2 SNEGSKA (reference sequence). Trimming stripped 6 bases from V and 7 bases from J, with 16 bases between. The CDR3 contains 13 residues. CDR3 coding DNA: TGCAGTGCGCCTACAGATACGTATAATGAGCAGTTCTTC. Translated, it gives CSAPTDTYNEQFF.

Notes on this clonotype: A junction end diverges from the germline sequence, so it may reflect a read error. This chain joins TRBV6-5 and TRBJ2-1; 15 bases map to TRBD2. The CDR3 totals 16 residues. The V gene's germline CDR1 is MNHEY and CDR2 SVGAGI. CDR3 nucleotides: TGCGCCGGCAGTAACCCCGGGACTAGCGGGAGGCGCGAGCAGTTCTTC. This gives the protein CAGSNPGTSGRREQFF.

This clonotype was seen ten or more times. This chain joins TRBV6-6 and TRBJ2-6; 14 positions match TRBD2. CDR3 size: 17 residues. Trimming at V came to 6 bases and at J to 2 bases, leaving 3 bases not matched to a gene. In germline, CDR1 is MNHNY, CDR2 SVGAGI (reference sequence). CDR3 bases: TGTGCCAGCAGGCGACTAGCGGGAGGGACTGGGGCCAACGTCCTGACTTTC. It is translated as CASRRLAGGTGANVLTF.

This clonotype has a single count. The junction shows a germline mismatch at one end, possibly a read error. The chain links TRBV20-1 to TRBJ2-1; D remains ambiguous. The CDR3 runs 14 residues. Looked up from germline, CDR1 is DFQATT and CDR2 is SNEGSKA (reference sequence). As DNA, the CDR3 is TGCAGTGCCACCGAAAGGCTGGCGGTAAATGAGCAGATCTTC. Its protein product is CSATERLAVNEQIF.

As regards this clonotype: One end of the junction is discordant with germline, which a read error may explain. The rearrangement joins TRBV4-1 to TRBJ2-7; D may match TRBD1 or TRBD2 (5 bases each). The CDR3 length is 13 residues. CDR1 MGHRA and CDR2 YSYEKL come from the germline V gene. CDR3 in DNA: TGCGCCAGCAGCCGAGATTGGGGGTACGAGCAGTGCTTC. The encoded protein is CASSRDWGYEQCF.

This clonotype has a handful of counts. This chain joins TRBV11-2 and TRBJ2-2; D possibly corresponds to TRBD2 (6 bases). Deletions cut 5 bases from V and 14 bases from J, with 24 bases between. The CDR3 loop spans 15 amino acids. Looked up from germline, CDR1 is SGHAT and CDR2 is FQNNGV. CDR3 region: CASSRGSSGAEELFF. CDR3 sequence (DNA): TGTGCCAGCAGCCGGGGGAGCTCAGGTGCCGAGGAACTGTTTTTT.

Points on this clonotype: At one end the junction does not follow the germline gene, possibly because of a read error. The J gene is TRBJ1-3, the V gene TRBV6-6; D remains ambiguous. This CDR3 comprises 12 residues. From germline, CDR1 is MNHNY and CDR2 SVGAGI (reference sequence). CDR3 in DNA: TGCGCCAGCAGTTACCCCCGGGACACCATATATTTT. This sequence encodes CASSYPRDTIYF.

The chain employs TRBV11-2 and TRBJ2-1; 10 nucleotides line up with TRBD2. J lost 3 bases, V lost 6 bases, and 17 bases had no gene match. The germline CDR1 and CDR2 sequences are SGHAT and FQNNGV. The CDR3 runs 19 residues. The CDR3 region has the DNA TGTGCCAGCAGAGCTGGGATGGCTAGCGGGAGAAAGGACTACAATGAGCAGTTCTTC. Residues: CASRAGMASGRKDYNEQFF.

A remark on this clonotype: One end of the junction is discordant with germline, which a read error may explain. The chain couples TRBV12-3 or TRBV12-4 to TRBJ2-3; possibly TRBD1 for D (5 bases). CDR3 length: 15 residues. The CDR3 DNA reads as TGTGCCAGCAGTTCCCTCCGACAGACCACAGATACGCAGTACTTT. This sequence encodes CASSSLRQTTDTQYF.

This clonotype is medium-sized in the sample. The V call is TRBV11-3, the J call TRBJ2-3; D unresolved. Germline lookup yields CDR1 SGHNT and CDR2 YENEEA. The CDR3 sequence is 16 residues long. Trimming took 2 bases from V and 0 from J, leaving 12 bases between them. Here the CDR3 DNA reads TGTGCCAGCAGCTTATCCACCATACCTAGCACAGATACGCAGTATTTT. Its protein is CASSLSTIPSTDTQYF. Full variable domain (remainder filled in from reference TRBV11-3 and TRBJ2-3): EAGVVQSPRYKIIEKKQPVAFWCNPISGHNTLYWYLQNLGQGPELLIRYENEEAVDDSQLPKDRFSAERLKGVDSTLKIQPAELGDSAVYLCASSLSTIPSTDTQYFGPGTRLTVL.

The J gene is TRBJ2-3, the V gene TRBV6-1, with TRBD2 identical over 10 bases. CDR1 and CDR2 from the germline V gene are MNHNS and SASEGT. Trimming at V came to 3 bases and at J to 4 bases, leaving 4 bases not matched to a gene. The CDR3 has 15 residues. Here the CDR3 reads CASSESGRVSDTQYF. CDR3 nucleotides: TGTGCCAGCAGTGAGAGCGGGAGGGTCTCAGATACGCAGTATTTT.